The present T cell receptor beta chain was sequenced within a study of somatic mutations in cytotoxic T cells in rheumatoid arthritis. Study-wide results and limits: Unlike healthy controls, rheumatoid arthritis patients had CD8+ clonality that increased with age.

The repertoire was sequenced with immunoSEQ multiplex PCR; TCRdb's copy has only in-frame clones and lacks some. This sample yields tens of thousands of clones, of which 82% are seen a single time; roughly 5% belongs to the top ten. Of note for this clone: The antigen remains undetermined.

Both CD4+ and CD8+ cells were separated through positive magnetic bead selection, and their purity was verified using flow cytometry. This CDR3 region has 16 residues. CDR1 is SEHNR and CDR2 is FQNEAQ in the germline V gene (reference sequence). V lost 1 base and J lost 3, with 14 bases in between. The sample consisted of CD8+ T cells sorted from blood. The TCR comes from a man aged 50 to 60 in good health. This chain joins TRBV7-9 and TRBJ2-3; D perhaps matches TRBD2 (6 bases). The CDR3 DNA follows: TGTGCCAGCAGCTTAGTCGGGCGGGAAGGTACAGATACGCAGTATTTT. Translation gives CASSLVGREGTDTQYF.